These T cell receptor beta chains were read from a single sample in a study of cytomegalovirus exposure and HLA in healthy donors. The assay was immunoSEQ multiplex PCR, and TCRdb's table has in-frame clones only and misses some. This table has 200,000 or so clones, about 83% appearing once. Sequencing was done on a sample of PBMCs. Source of these receptors: a woman aged 25 to 45 in good health and CMV-seropositive. The CDR3 runs from the conserved cysteine through the conserved F or W. The order of the fields is V gene, clone size, D gene, J gene, CDR3 DNA, CDR3 protein. A D gene is named only where the DNA matches it firmly. Clone sizes are given selectively: once, few, many, or a class where the clone is expanded.

v_gene: TRBV7-9
abundance: .
d_gene: .
j_gene: TRBJ2-7
CDR3nt: TGTGCCAGCAGCTTAGAAGTGAGTCACGAGCAGTACTTC
CDR3aa: CASSLEVSHEQYF

v_gene: TRBV27
abundance: .
d_gene: .
j_gene: TRBJ1-1
CDR3nt: TGTGCCAGCAGACCTTACACAGGGTTGGGCACTGAAGCTTTCTTT
CDR3aa: CASRPYTGLGTEAFF

v_gene: TRBV7-9
abundance: .
d_gene: TRBD2
j_gene: TRBJ2-1
CDR3nt: TGTGCCAGCCGCGGGAGGGAGTACAATGAGCAGTTCTTC
CDR3aa: CASRGREYNEQFF

v_gene: TRBV6-6
abundance: .
d_gene: .
j_gene: TRBJ1-3
CDR3nt: TGTGCCAGCAGTTACGGCGGACAGTTACACACCATATATTTT
CDR3aa: CASSYGGQLHTIYF

v_gene: TRBV25-1
abundance: .
d_gene: TRBD1
j_gene: TRBJ1-1
CDR3nt: TGTGCCAGCAGTGATTCCGGGACAGCGAACGAAGCTTTCTTT
CDR3aa: CASSDSGTANEAFF

v_gene: TRBV27
abundance: .
d_gene: TRBD1
j_gene: TRBJ2-2
CDR3nt: TGTGCCAGCAGTTTATCTGCCGGGACAGGGTTCACCGGGGAGCTGTTTTTT
CDR3aa: CASSLSAGTGFTGELFF

v_gene: TRBV15
abundance: .
d_gene: TRBD2
j_gene: TRBJ2-3
CDR3nt: TGTGCCACCAGCGAAGAAGCGGGGGGCACAGATACGCAGTATTTT
CDR3aa: CATSEEAGGTDTQYF

v_gene: TRBV18
abundance: .
d_gene: .
j_gene: TRBJ1-2
CDR3nt: TGTGCCAGCTCACCACCGTCCTTTAACTATGGCTACACCTTC
CDR3aa: CASSPPSFNYGYTF

v_gene: TRBV7-8
abundance: few
d_gene: .
j_gene: TRBJ1-5
CDR3nt: TGTGCCAGCAGCTTAGACCCGCCAGGCAGCAATCAGCCCCAGCATTTT
CDR3aa: CASSLDPPGSNQPQHF

v_gene: TRBV7-2
abundance: .
d_gene: .
j_gene: TRBJ2-7
CDR3nt: TGTGCCAGCAGCTTATCGGGCCGCAGGGAAGAAGGGCAGTACTTC
CDR3aa: CASSLSGRREEGQYF

v_gene: TRBV6-1
abundance: .
d_gene: TRBD1
j_gene: TRBJ1-1
CDR3nt: TGTGCCAGCAGTGGGGACAGGGGGCGGAAGGACACTGAAGCTTTCTTT
CDR3aa: CASSGDRGRKDTEAFF

v_gene: TRBV10-1
abundance: .
d_gene: TRBD2
j_gene: TRBJ2-4
CDR3nt: TGCGCGACTAGCGGGAGTGGGACCAAAAACATTCAGTACTTC
CDR3aa: CATSGSGTKNIQYF

v_gene: TRBV6-1
abundance: .
d_gene: .
j_gene: TRBJ2-3
CDR3nt: TGTGCCAGCGGAGTATGGGGGCCCTATACGCAGTATTTT
CDR3aa: CASGVWGPYTQYF

v_gene: TRBV19
abundance: few
d_gene: .
j_gene: TRBJ1-5
CDR3nt: TGTGCCAGTAGGAACCAGGTTGGCCCTAACCAGCCCCAGCATTTT
CDR3aa: CASRNQVGPNQPQHF

v_gene: TRBV27
abundance: .
d_gene: .
j_gene: TRBJ2-7
CDR3nt: TGTGCCAGCATCCCAGTGGGGTCCGGAGAGCTAGCTAGCGCCCACGAGCAGTACTTC
CDR3aa: CASIPVGSGELASAHEQYF

v_gene: TRBV5-1
abundance: .
d_gene: TRBD2
j_gene: TRBJ2-3
CDR3nt: TGCGCCAGCAGCAGAGCCGGGACTAGCGGGGGAGATACGCAGTATTTT
CDR3aa: CASSRAGTSGGDTQYF

v_gene: TRBV7-9
abundance: .
d_gene: .
j_gene: TRBJ1-1
CDR3nt: TGTGCCAGCAGCTTTATAGCTGAAGCTTTCTTT
CDR3aa: CASSFIAEAFF

v_gene: TRBV29-1
abundance: .
d_gene: .
j_gene: TRBJ2-7
CDR3nt: TGCAGCGCCCAGGGGGGTGCTAGCTCCTACGAGCAGTACTTC
CDR3aa: CSAQGGASSYEQYF

v_gene: TRBV5-1
abundance: .
d_gene: TRBD1
j_gene: TRBJ1-1
CDR3nt: TGCGCCAGCAGCTACACAGGGGGCTCGGGGGATACTGAAGCTTTCTTT
CDR3aa: CASSYTGGSGDTEAFF

v_gene: TRBV6-5
abundance: once
d_gene: .
j_gene: TRBJ2-3
CDR3nt: TGTGCCACCTTTAGGGGGAGCACAGATACGCAGTATTTT
CDR3aa: CATFRGSTDTQYF

v_gene: TRBV6-5
abundance: .
d_gene: TRBD1
j_gene: TRBJ2-7
CDR3nt: TGTGCCAGCAGTTACGAACAGACAGGGACGTACGAGCAGTACTTC
CDR3aa: CASSYEQTGTYEQYF

v_gene: TRBV2
abundance: .
d_gene: TRBD2
j_gene: TRBJ2-7
CDR3nt: TGTGCCAGCAGTGTAGCGGGGCAGAGCTCCTACGAGCAGTACTTC
CDR3aa: CASSVAGQSSYEQYF

v_gene: TRBV7-8
abundance: .
d_gene: .
j_gene: TRBJ2-7
CDR3nt: TGTGCCAGCAGCCCTATCCCCGGGGGCTACGAGCAGTACTTC
CDR3aa: CASSPIPGGYEQYF

v_gene: TRBV19
abundance: .
d_gene: .
j_gene: TRBJ2-7
CDR3nt: TGTGCCAGTAGTATAGTCACAGGTTTCTACGAGCAGTACTTC
CDR3aa: CASSIVTGFYEQYF

v_gene: TRBV6-5
abundance: once
d_gene: .
j_gene: TRBJ2-1
CDR3nt: TGTGCCAGCAGTCGGGGGAGGCGCAATGAGCAGTTCTTC
CDR3aa: CASSRGRRNEQFF

v_gene: TRBV6-1
abundance: .
d_gene: .
j_gene: TRBJ1-2
CDR3nt: TGTGCCAGCAGTGAACTCGCCGGGGGTAATGGCTACACCTTC
CDR3aa: CASSELAGGNGYTF

v_gene: TRBV6-5
abundance: .
d_gene: .
j_gene: TRBJ1-5
CDR3nt: TGTGCCAGCAGTTACCAAACTTATCAGCCCCAGCATTTT
CDR3aa: CASSYQTYQPQHF

v_gene: TRBV7-2
abundance: .
d_gene: .
j_gene: TRBJ2-7
CDR3nt: TGTGCCAGCAGCCCGTCTTACGAGCAGTACTTC
CDR3aa: CASSPSYEQYF

v_gene: TRBV6-6
abundance: .
d_gene: TRBD1
j_gene: TRBJ1-2
CDR3nt: TGTGCCAGCATCCCGACCGGGACAGGGGGTTACACCTTC
CDR3aa: CASIPTGTGGYTF

v_gene: TRBV5-1
abundance: .
d_gene: TRBD2
j_gene: TRBJ2-7
CDR3nt: TGCGCCAGCAGCTCGGGACTAGCGGGAGGAGACGAGCAGTACTTC
CDR3aa: CASSSGLAGGDEQYF